These T cell receptor beta chains were read from a single sample in a study of technical replicates of blood from a few donors. Data came from immunoSEQ multiplex PCR; TCRdb stores just in-frame clones and leaves some out. This table holds 68,000 or so clones, roughly nine tenths found once. The sequenced sample consisted of T cells isolated from PBMCs. These receptors were taken from a human donor in good health. Both conserved end residues are part of each CDR3. Not all rows give a size; the values are once, few, many and, for expanded clones, a class.

abundance	v_gene	j_gene	CDR3aa
-	TRBV7-9	TRBJ2-7	CASSLAGATYEQYF
-	TRBV27	TRBJ1-4	CASSLSGQVHEKLFF
-	TRBV19	TRBJ2-1	CASSMMGEGLDEQFF
-	TRBV19	TRBJ2-7	CASSIGVYEQYF
-	TRBV7-2	TRBJ1-1	CASSWTPGEGTEAFF
-	TRBV5-1	TRBJ2-7	CASSGHGSYEQYF
-	TRBV30	TRBJ1-5	CAWSGGGNQPQHF
few	TRBV6-6	TRBJ1-2	CASSFTIGGEYYGYTF
few	TRBV2	TRBJ2-1	CASSALRDYNEQFF
few	TRBV25-1	TRBJ2-2	CASSETGGTGELFF
once	TRBV6-1	TRBJ2-1	CASSEAAYRGVENEQFF
once	TRBV9	TRBJ2-1	CASSVEGGYYNEQFF
-	TRBV11-2	TRBJ1-1	CASSLTGGSEAFF
-	TRBV9	TRBJ1-2	CASSQGTDPYGYTF
-	TRBV2	TRBJ1-2	CASRWRANYGYTF
-	TRBV19	TRBJ1-3	CASSTLGGSGNTIYF
-	TRBV6-5	TRBJ2-7	CASSSPGTGNYEQYF
once	TRBV30	TRBJ1-2	CACSGVGYTF
-	TRBV19	TRBJ2-7	CASKVRGGYEQYF